The entry that follows covers one TCR beta chain sequence. Antigen unknown. This CDR3 contains 14 residues. Trimming left V 1 base short and J 4 bases short, with 7 bases between. CDR1 and CDR2 (germline): LGHNA, YNFKEQ. Some clones are missing from TCRdb's copy, which holds only in-frame ones; the method was immunoSEQ multiplex PCR. The sample shows approximately 120,000 clones, 90% of them seen only once. This sample was taken from a study of T cell responses to AZD1222 COVID-19 vaccine. Study-level findings and limits: The study found vaccine-associated CD4 TCRs spanning spike, dominant at 160-218 and 743-854.

V and J are TRBV4-2 and TRBJ2-2; D is uncertain. This TCR derives from an adult in good health. The sequences come from peripheral blood, collected on day 0 of MenACWY control vaccination. The CDR3 loop is CASSQAEATGELFF. Written as DNA, the CDR3 is TGTGCCAGCAGCCAAGCAGAAGCCACCGGGGAGCTGTTTTTT.